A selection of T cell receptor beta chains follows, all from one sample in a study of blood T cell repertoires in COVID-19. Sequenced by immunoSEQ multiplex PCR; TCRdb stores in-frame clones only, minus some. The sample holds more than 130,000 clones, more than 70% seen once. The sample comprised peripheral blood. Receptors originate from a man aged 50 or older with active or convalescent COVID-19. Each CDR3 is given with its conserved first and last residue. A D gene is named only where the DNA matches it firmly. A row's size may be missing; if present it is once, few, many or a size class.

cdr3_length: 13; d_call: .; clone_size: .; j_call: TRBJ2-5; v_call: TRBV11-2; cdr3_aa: CASSFSAVETQYF; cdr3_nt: TGTGCCAGCAGCTTCAGTGCGGTAGAGACCCAGTACTTC
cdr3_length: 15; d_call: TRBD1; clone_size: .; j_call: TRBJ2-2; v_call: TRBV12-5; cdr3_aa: CASGLGQGNTGELFF; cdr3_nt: TGTGCTAGTGGTTTGGGACAGGGGAACACCGGGGAGCTGTTTTTT
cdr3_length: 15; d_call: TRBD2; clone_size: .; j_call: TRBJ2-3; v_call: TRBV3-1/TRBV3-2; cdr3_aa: CASSQAASGSLTQYF; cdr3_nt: TGTGCCAGCAGCCAAGCGGCTAGCGGGAGTTTAACGCAGTATTTT
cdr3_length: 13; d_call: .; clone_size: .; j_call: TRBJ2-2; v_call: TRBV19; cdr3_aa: CASSIGGTGELFF; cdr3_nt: TGTGCCAGTAGTATAGGCGGGACCGGGGAGCTGTTTTTT
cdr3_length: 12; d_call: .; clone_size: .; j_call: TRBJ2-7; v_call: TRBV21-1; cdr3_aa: CARDRGFYEQYF; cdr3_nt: TGTGCCCGGGACAGGGGCTTTTACGAGCAGTACTTC
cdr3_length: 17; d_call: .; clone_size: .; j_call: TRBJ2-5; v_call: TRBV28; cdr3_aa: CASSLTFRGKQQETQYF; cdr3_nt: TGTGCCAGCAGTTTAACCTTTCGAGGCAAACAACAAGAGACCCAGTACTTC
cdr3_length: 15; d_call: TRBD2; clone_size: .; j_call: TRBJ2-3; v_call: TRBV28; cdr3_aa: CASSTPLAGTHAQYF; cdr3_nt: TGTGCCAGCAGTACCCCCCTAGCGGGCACACATGCGCAGTATTTT
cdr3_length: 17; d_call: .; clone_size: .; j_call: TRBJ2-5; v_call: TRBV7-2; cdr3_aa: CASSQAARELGQETQYF; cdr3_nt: TGTGCCAGCAGTCAGGCGGCGCGGGAATTGGGGCAAGAGACCCAGTACTTC
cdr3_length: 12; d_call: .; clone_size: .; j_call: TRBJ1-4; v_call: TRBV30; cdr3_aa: CAWSLGREKLFF; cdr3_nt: TGTGCCTGGAGTCTGGGGAGGGAAAAACTGTTTTTT
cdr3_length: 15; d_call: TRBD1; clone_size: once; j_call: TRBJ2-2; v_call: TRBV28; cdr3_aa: CASSIRTGGIGELFF; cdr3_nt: TGTGCCAGCAGCATCCGGACAGGGGGCATTGGGGAGCTGTTTTTT